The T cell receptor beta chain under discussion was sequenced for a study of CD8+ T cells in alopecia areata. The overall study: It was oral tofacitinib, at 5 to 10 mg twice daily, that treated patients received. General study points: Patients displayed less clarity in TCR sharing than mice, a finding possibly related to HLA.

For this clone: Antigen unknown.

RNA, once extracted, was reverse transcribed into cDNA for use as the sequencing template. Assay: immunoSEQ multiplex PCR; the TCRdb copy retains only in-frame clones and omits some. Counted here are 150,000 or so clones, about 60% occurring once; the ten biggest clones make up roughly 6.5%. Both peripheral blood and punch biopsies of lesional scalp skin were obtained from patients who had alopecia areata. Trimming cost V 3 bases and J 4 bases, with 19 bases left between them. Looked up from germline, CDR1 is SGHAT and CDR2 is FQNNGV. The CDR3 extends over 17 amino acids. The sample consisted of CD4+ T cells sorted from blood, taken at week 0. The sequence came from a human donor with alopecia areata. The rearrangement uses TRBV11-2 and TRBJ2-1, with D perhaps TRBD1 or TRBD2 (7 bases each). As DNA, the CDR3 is TGTGCCAGCAGCTTCCCCGAGGGAGGGGGCCCGTACAATGAGCAGTTCTTC. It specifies CASSFPEGGGPYNEQFF.